This TCR beta chain was profiled in a study of T-cell memory formation after mild COVID-19. In TCRdb, the 5' RACE reads were re-called with MiXCR into one record per CDR3 protein. The sample lists about 420,000 distinct CDR3 sequences, 20% to 30% occurring once. The CDR3 loop spans 14 amino acids. Per germline, CDR1 SGHRS and CDR2 YFSETQ. The V and J ends lost 0 bases and 3 bases respectively, with 9 bases between them. The TCR sequence derives from an adult woman who had mild COVID-19 (a few samples of this study predate the infection). Cell type and time point are not known. Sample: PBMCs or a T cell subset sorted from them (not recorded which). This sequence joins TRBV5-1 and TRBJ1-2; the D gene is possibly TRBD1 (6 bases). DNA for the CDR3: TGCGCCAGCAGCTTGGGGTACAGGGACTATGGCTACACCTTC. Translating gives CASSLGYRDYGYTF.